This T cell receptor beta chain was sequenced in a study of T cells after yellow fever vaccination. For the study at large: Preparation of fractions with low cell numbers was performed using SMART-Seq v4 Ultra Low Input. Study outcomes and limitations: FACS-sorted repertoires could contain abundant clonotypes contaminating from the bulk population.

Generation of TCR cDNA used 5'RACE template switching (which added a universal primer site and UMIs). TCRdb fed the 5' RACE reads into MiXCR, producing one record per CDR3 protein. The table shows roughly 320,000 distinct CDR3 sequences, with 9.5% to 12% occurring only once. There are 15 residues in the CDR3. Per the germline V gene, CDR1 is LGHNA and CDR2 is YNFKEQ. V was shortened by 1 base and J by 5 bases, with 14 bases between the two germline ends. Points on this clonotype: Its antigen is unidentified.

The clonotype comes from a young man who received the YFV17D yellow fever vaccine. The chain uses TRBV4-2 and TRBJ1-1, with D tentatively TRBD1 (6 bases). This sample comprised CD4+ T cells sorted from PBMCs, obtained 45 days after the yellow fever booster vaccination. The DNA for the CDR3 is TGTGCCAGCAGCCAAGGCACAGCCCAGGGGACTGAAGCTTTCTTT. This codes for CASSQGTAQGTEAFF.